The T cell receptor beta chain under discussion was sequenced for a study of cytomegalovirus exposure and HLA in healthy donors. Looked up from germline, CDR1 is SNHLY and CDR2 is FYNNEI. V lost 9 bases to trimming and J lost 0 bases, with 11 bases between them. This CDR3 has 14 residues. A multiplex PCR was run with 60 Vbeta primers and 13 Jbeta primers. Repertoires were generated with immunoSEQ multiplex PCR, while TCRdb's copy carries only in-frame clones and drops some. The repertoire table contains about 120,000 clones. The sample comprised PBMCs. This rearrangement joins TRBV2 to TRBJ2-2; weak D call: TRBD1 (5 bases). The clonotype was recovered from a man aged 35 to 55 in good health and CMV-seropositive. In nucleotides, the CDR3 is TGTGCCAGTGACAGCGCCGCGAACACCGGGGAGCTGTTTTTT. This translates into CASDSAANTGELFF.